This TCR beta chain was documented in a study of neurological immune-mediated disorders. Study-wide results and limits: The absence of shared CDR3 amino acid sequences among expanded clones across subjects suggests private repertoires in all groups. The greatest TCR clonal expansion appeared in HTLV-1-associated myelopathy and the smallest, falling below healthy controls, in multiple sclerosis.

Time point given: longitudinal time-point 2. 5'RACE with 10-nucleotide random UMIs produced the cDNA. TCRdb reprocessed the 5' RACE reads with MiXCR, giving one entry per CDR3 protein. The table records approximately 31,000 distinct CDR3 sequences, 10% to 15% of them present only once. This clonotype has ten or more counts. The target antigen is unknown. CDR1 and CDR2 from the germline V gene are SGHTA and FQGNSA. With V trimmed by 5 bases and J by 2 bases, 3 bases remained unmatched. The CDR3 consists of 14 residues. The sequenced sample was PBMCs. The sequence was obtained from a woman aged 40-49 years in good health. This rearrangement joins TRBV7-2 to TRBJ2-7; 10 bases map to TRBD2. This chain's CDR3 is CASSISGGTYEQYF. CDR3 bases: TGTGCCAGCAGCATTAGCGGGGGGACCTACGAGCAGTACTTC.